This is a list of T cell receptor beta chains from one sample in a study of cytomegalovirus exposure and HLA in healthy donors. Measured with immunoSEQ multiplex PCR; TCRdb has only the in-frame clones, and not every one. The table for this sample gives approximately 170,000 clones. Source material: PBMCs. The receptors shown here come from a young woman in good health and CMV-seropositive. The CDR3 runs from the conserved cysteine through the conserved F or W. A D gene is named only where the DNA matches it firmly.

d_call: TRBD2; cdr3_length: 16; v_call: TRBV5-5; j_call: TRBJ2-1; cdr3_aa: CASSQGLAGTYNEQFF; cdr3_nt: TGTGCCAGCAGCCAAGGACTAGCGGGGACCTACAATGAGCAGTTCTTC
d_call: NA; cdr3_length: 10; v_call: TRBV20-1; j_call: TRBJ1-1; cdr3_aa: CSARSPEAFF; cdr3_nt: TGCAGTGCTAGGTCTCCTGAAGCTTTCTTT
d_call: TRBD1; cdr3_length: 15; v_call: TRBV4-2; j_call: TRBJ2-2; cdr3_aa: CASSPRDRVTGELFF; cdr3_nt: TGTGCCAGCAGCCCCCGGGACAGGGTGACCGGGGAGCTGTTTTTT
d_call: NA; cdr3_length: 14; v_call: TRBV6-6; j_call: TRBJ2-7; cdr3_aa: CASSYGPEGYEQYF; cdr3_nt: TGTGCCAGCAGTTACGGGCCGGAGGGGTACGAGCAGTACTTC
d_call: TRBD1; cdr3_length: 15; v_call: TRBV11-3; j_call: TRBJ1-1; cdr3_aa: CASSVDRGINTEAFF; cdr3_nt: TGTGCCAGCAGCGTAGACAGGGGGATCAACACTGAAGCTTTCTTT
d_call: TRBD2; cdr3_length: 15; v_call: TRBV7-2; j_call: TRBJ2-7; cdr3_aa: CASSLEAGGIYEQYF; cdr3_nt: TGTGCCAGCAGCTTAGAAGCGGGAGGAATCTACGAGCAGTACTTC
d_call: NA; cdr3_length: 15; v_call: TRBV18; j_call: TRBJ2-1; cdr3_aa: CASSQKRTSYNEQFF; cdr3_nt: TGTGCCAGCTCACAAAAGCGGACCTCCTACAATGAGCAGTTCTTC
d_call: TRBD2; cdr3_length: 17; v_call: TRBV5-4; j_call: TRBJ2-1; cdr3_aa: CASSGTSGRFSYNEQFF; cdr3_nt: TGTGCCAGCAGTGGGACTAGCGGGAGATTTTCCTACAATGAGCAGTTCTTC
d_call: TRBD1; cdr3_length: 16; v_call: TRBV5-8; j_call: TRBJ2-2; cdr3_aa: CASSRGDRVSTGELFF; cdr3_nt: TGTGCCAGCAGCCGTGGGGACAGGGTTAGCACCGGGGAGCTGTTTTTT
d_call: NA; cdr3_length: 15; v_call: TRBV2; j_call: TRBJ1-6; cdr3_aa: CASSPREARGSPLHF; cdr3_nt: TGTGCCAGCAGTCCCCGAGAGGCCCGTGGTTCACCCCTCCACTTT
d_call: NA; cdr3_length: 16; v_call: TRBV6-5; j_call: TRBJ2-1; cdr3_aa: CASSYYSPGTGNEQFF; cdr3_nt: TGTGCCAGCAGTTACTATTCACCCGGAACGGGGAATGAGCAGTTCTTC
d_call: TRBD2; cdr3_length: 15; v_call: TRBV7-3; j_call: TRBJ2-3; cdr3_aa: CASSLGLAGKDTQYF; cdr3_nt: TGTGCCAGCAGCTTGGGCCTAGCGGGGAAAGATACGCAGTATTTT
d_call: TRBD2; cdr3_length: 15; v_call: TRBV4-3; j_call: TRBJ2-3; cdr3_aa: CASSQATSGADTQYF; cdr3_nt: TGCGCCAGCAGCCAGGCCACTAGCGGAGCGGATACGCAGTATTTT
d_call: TRBD2; cdr3_length: 17; v_call: TRBV4-3; j_call: TRBJ2-3; cdr3_aa: CASSQGGGARARDTQYF; cdr3_nt: TGCGCCAGCAGCCAGGGCGGGGGGGCCCGAGCTAGGGATACGCAGTATTTT
d_call: TRBD2; cdr3_length: 13; v_call: TRBV11-3; j_call: TRBJ2-2; cdr3_aa: CASSLAGSGELFF; cdr3_nt: TGTGCCAGCAGTCTAGCGGGTTCCGGGGAGCTGTTTTTT
d_call: TRBD2; cdr3_length: 16; v_call: TRBV30; j_call: TRBJ2-3; cdr3_aa: CAWSASTSANTDTQYF; cdr3_nt: TGTGCCTGGAGTGCCTCGACTAGCGCAAACACAGATACGCAGTATTTT
d_call: TRBD1; cdr3_length: 16; v_call: TRBV14; j_call: TRBJ2-1; cdr3_aa: CASSQGTGVSYNEQFF; cdr3_nt: TGTGCCAGCAGCCAGGGGACAGGGGTGTCCTACAATGAGCAGTTCTTC
d_call: NA; cdr3_length: 15; v_call: TRBV5-1; j_call: TRBJ2-5; cdr3_aa: CASSLTTGIQETQYF; cdr3_nt: TGCGCCAGCAGCTTGACGACAGGCATCCAAGAGACCCAGTACTTC
d_call: NA; cdr3_length: 11; v_call: TRBV6-1; j_call: TRBJ2-7; cdr3_aa: CASSVGAEQYF; cdr3_nt: TGTGCCAGCAGTGTGGGGGCCGAGCAGTACTTC
d_call: NA; cdr3_length: 17; v_call: TRBV15; j_call: TRBJ1-4; cdr3_aa: CATSRKIPPETGEKLFF; cdr3_nt: TGTGCCACCAGCAGAAAAATCCCCCCAGAAACAGGTGAAAAACTGTTTTTT
d_call: TRBD1; cdr3_length: 15; v_call: TRBV5-6; j_call: TRBJ1-4; cdr3_aa: CASRGQEKTNEKLFF; cdr3_nt: TGTGCCAGCCGCGGACAGGAAAAAACTAATGAAAAACTGTTTTTT
d_call: NA; cdr3_length: 15; v_call: TRBV29-1; j_call: TRBJ2-3; cdr3_aa: CSVVVAGDSTDTQYF; cdr3_nt: TGCAGCGTTGTGGTGGCAGGGGATTCCACAGATACGCAGTATTTT
d_call: TRBD1; cdr3_length: 14; v_call: TRBV27; j_call: TRBJ1-5; cdr3_aa: CASTDDRVDQPQHF; cdr3_nt: TGTGCCAGCACCGACGACAGGGTCGACCAGCCCCAGCATTTT
d_call: NA; cdr3_length: 16; v_call: TRBV5-1; j_call: TRBJ2-7; cdr3_aa: CASSLVVGGTSYEQYF; cdr3_nt: TGCGCCAGCAGCTTGGTCGTCGGCGGGACCTCCTACGAGCAGTACTTC
d_call: NA; cdr3_length: 17; v_call: TRBV11-2; j_call: TRBJ2-6; cdr3_aa: CASSRPGSPSGANVLTF; cdr3_nt: TGTGCCAGCAGCCGTCCGGGGTCTCCATCTGGGGCCAACGTCCTGACTTTC
d_call: NA; cdr3_length: 12; v_call: TRBV30; j_call: TRBJ1-1; cdr3_aa: CAWSVLAGEAFF; cdr3_nt: TGTGCCTGGAGTGTACTAGCAGGTGAAGCTTTCTTT
d_call: TRBD1; cdr3_length: 14; v_call: TRBV9; j_call: TRBJ1-5; cdr3_aa: CASSGTGVNQPQHF; cdr3_nt: TGTGCCAGCAGCGGGACAGGGGTCAATCAGCCCCAGCATTTT
d_call: TRBD1; cdr3_length: 15; v_call: TRBV7-2; j_call: TRBJ1-3; cdr3_aa: CASSFQGAGGNTIYF; cdr3_nt: TGTGCCAGCAGCTTTCAGGGGGCGGGAGGAAACACCATATATTTT
d_call: TRBD2; cdr3_length: 15; v_call: TRBV5-4; j_call: TRBJ2-3; cdr3_aa: CASSPGTSGGDTQYF; cdr3_nt: TGTGCCAGCAGTCCCGGGACTAGCGGAGGAGATACGCAGTATTTT
d_call: NA; cdr3_length: 12; v_call: TRBV7-9; j_call: TRBJ1-3; cdr3_aa: CASSLAPDTIYF; cdr3_nt: TGTGCCAGCAGCTTAGCCCCGGACACCATATATTTT
d_call: NA; cdr3_length: 17; v_call: TRBV23-1; j_call: TRBJ1-4; cdr3_aa: CASSQSEKRQSGEKLFF; cdr3_nt: TGCGCCAGCAGTCAATCCGAAAAACGACAGTCCGGAGAAAAACTGTTTTTT
d_call: TRBD2; cdr3_length: 14; v_call: TRBV19; j_call: TRBJ2-5; cdr3_aa: CASSPAGGVETQYF; cdr3_nt: TGTGCCAGTTCCCCGGCGGGGGGCGTAGAGACCCAGTACTTC
d_call: NA; cdr3_length: 12; v_call: TRBV6-5; j_call: TRBJ1-2; cdr3_aa: CASSPGGRSNTF; cdr3_nt: TGTGCCAGCAGTCCGGGGGGACGGTCCAACACCTTC
d_call: TRBD1; cdr3_length: 15; v_call: TRBV7-2; j_call: TRBJ2-7; cdr3_aa: CASSLGGTEGAEQYF; cdr3_nt: TGTGCCAGCAGCTTAGGAGGGACAGAAGGGGCCGAGCAGTACTTC
d_call: NA; cdr3_length: 15; v_call: TRBV12-5; j_call: TRBJ2-7; cdr3_aa: CASGLYGGTDYEQYF; cdr3_nt: TGTGCTAGTGGTTTGTATGGGGGGACAGACTACGAGCAGTACTTC
d_call: NA; cdr3_length: 15; v_call: TRBV15; j_call: TRBJ1-5; cdr3_aa: CATSKGDVARQAQHF; cdr3_nt: TGTGCCACCAGCAAGGGGGACGTGGCCCGTCAGGCCCAGCATTTT
d_call: NA; cdr3_length: 16; v_call: TRBV5-8; j_call: TRBJ1-2; cdr3_aa: CASSFNTGSRGYGYTF; cdr3_nt: TGTGCCAGCAGCTTCAATACAGGTTCGCGGGGCTATGGCTACACCTTC
d_call: TRBD1; cdr3_length: 15; v_call: TRBV28; j_call: TRBJ1-5; cdr3_aa: CASPPLGQGVQPQHF; cdr3_nt: TGTGCCAGCCCCCCTCTAGGACAGGGCGTTCAGCCCCAGCATTTT
d_call: TRBD2; cdr3_length: 15; v_call: TRBV5-4; j_call: TRBJ2-2; cdr3_aa: CASSPPLAVAGELFF; cdr3_nt: TGTGCCAGCAGCCCCCCTCTAGCGGTGGCCGGGGAGCTGTTTTTT
d_call: NA; cdr3_length: 14; v_call: TRBV7-2; j_call: TRBJ2-7; cdr3_aa: CASSLGRVTYEQYF; cdr3_nt: TGTGCCAGCAGCTTGGGCAGGGTCACCTACGAGCAGTACTTC
d_call: NA; cdr3_length: 16; v_call: TRBV23-1; j_call: TRBJ1-5; cdr3_aa: CASSQSEGGVDQPQHF; cdr3_nt: TGCGCCAGCAGTCAATCGGAGGGAGGGGTGGATCAGCCCCAGCATTTT
d_call: TRBD2; cdr3_length: 18; v_call: TRBV7-2; j_call: TRBJ2-1; cdr3_aa: CASSPTLVGGVSYNEQFF; cdr3_nt: TGTGCCAGCAGCCCCACCTTAGTTGGGGGGGTTTCCTACAATGAGCAGTTCTTC
d_call: NA; cdr3_length: 15; v_call: TRBV19; j_call: TRBJ1-1; cdr3_aa: CASSIGLGTNTEAFF; cdr3_nt: TGTGCCAGTAGTATCGGCCTCGGGACTAACACTGAAGCTTTCTTT
d_call: NA; cdr3_length: 13; v_call: TRBV23-1; j_call: TRBJ2-1; cdr3_aa: CASSPHWANAQFF; cdr3_nt: TGCGCCAGCAGTCCTCATTGGGCGAATGCGCAGTTCTTC
d_call: NA; cdr3_length: 16; v_call: TRBV11-1; j_call: TRBJ2-6; cdr3_aa: CASVEVRAAGANVLTF; cdr3_nt: TGTGCCAGCGTGGAAGTCAGGGCGGCTGGGGCCAACGTCCTGACTTTC
d_call: TRBD2; cdr3_length: 14; v_call: TRBV19; j_call: TRBJ2-1; cdr3_aa: CASSIQLAGAEQFF; cdr3_nt: TGTGCCAGTAGTATTCAACTAGCGGGGGCCGAGCAGTTCTTC
d_call: TRBD2; cdr3_length: 18; v_call: TRBV28; j_call: TRBJ2-3; cdr3_aa: CASSRPTSGRPSTDTQYF; cdr3_nt: TGTGCCAGCAGCCGCCCGACTAGCGGGAGGCCTAGCACAGATACGCAGTATTTT
d_call: NA; cdr3_length: 16; v_call: TRBV12-5; j_call: TRBJ1-1; cdr3_aa: CASGFTGGRVNTEAFF; cdr3_nt: TGTGCTAGTGGTTTTACGGGGGGGCGGGTTAACACTGAAGCTTTCTTT
d_call: TRBD1; cdr3_length: 16; v_call: TRBV7-2; j_call: TRBJ1-2; cdr3_aa: CASSYSRDRVGYGYTF; cdr3_nt: TGTGCCAGCAGCTATAGCCGGGACAGGGTGGGCTATGGCTACACCTTC
d_call: TRBD1; cdr3_length: 15; v_call: TRBV19; j_call: TRBJ1-5; cdr3_aa: CASSGTGRSNQPQHF; cdr3_nt: TGTGCCAGTAGTGGGACAGGTCGTAGCAATCAGCCCCAGCATTTT
d_call: TRBD2; cdr3_length: 18; v_call: TRBV6-1; j_call: TRBJ2-7; cdr3_aa: CASSESGLAGGPGYEQYF; cdr3_nt: TGTGCCAGCAGTGAATCGGGACTAGCGGGAGGGCCCGGCTACGAGCAGTACTTC
d_call: NA; cdr3_length: 12; v_call: TRBV30; j_call: TRBJ1-3; cdr3_aa: CAWTGSGNTIYF; cdr3_nt: TGTGCCTGGACGGGCTCTGGAAACACCATATATTTT
d_call: NA; cdr3_length: 15; v_call: TRBV7-2; j_call: TRBJ1-5; cdr3_aa: CASSLARELNQPQHF; cdr3_nt: TGTGCCAGCAGCTTAGCCCGGGAACTAAATCAGCCCCAGCATTTT
d_call: NA; cdr3_length: 12; v_call: TRBV25-1; j_call: TRBJ2-2; cdr3_aa: CASSGDTGELFF; cdr3_nt: TGTGCCAGCAGTGGCGACACCGGGGAGCTGTTTTTT
d_call: TRBD2; cdr3_length: 17; v_call: TRBV5-1; j_call: TRBJ2-5; cdr3_aa: CASRPGTSGRARETQYF; cdr3_nt: TGCGCCAGCAGGCCCGGGACTAGCGGGAGGGCCCGGGAGACCCAGTACTTC
d_call: TRBD2; cdr3_length: 14; v_call: TRBV5-1; j_call: TRBJ2-3; cdr3_aa: CASSLVSGGDTQYF; cdr3_nt: TGCGCCAGCAGCTTGGTGAGCGGGGGGGATACGCAGTATTTT
d_call: TRBD1; cdr3_length: 14; v_call: TRBV6-5; j_call: TRBJ2-7; cdr3_aa: CASTPGTGDYEQYF; cdr3_nt: TGTGCCAGCACTCCCGGGACAGGTGATTACGAGCAGTACTTC